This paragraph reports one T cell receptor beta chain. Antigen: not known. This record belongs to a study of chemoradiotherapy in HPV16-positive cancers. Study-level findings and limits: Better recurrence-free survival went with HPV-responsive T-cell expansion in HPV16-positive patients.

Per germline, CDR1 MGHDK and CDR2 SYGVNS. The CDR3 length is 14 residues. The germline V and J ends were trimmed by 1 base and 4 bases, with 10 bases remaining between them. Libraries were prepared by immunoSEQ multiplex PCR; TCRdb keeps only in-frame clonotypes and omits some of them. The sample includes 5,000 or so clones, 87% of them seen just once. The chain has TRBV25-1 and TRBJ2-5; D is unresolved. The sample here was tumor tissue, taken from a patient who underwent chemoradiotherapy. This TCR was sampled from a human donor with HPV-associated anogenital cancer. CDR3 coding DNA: TGTGCCAGCAGTGAATCCGACCGCGGAGAGACCCAGTACTTC. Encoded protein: CASSESDRGETQYF. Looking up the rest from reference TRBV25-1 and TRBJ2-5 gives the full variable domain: EADIYQTPRYLVIGTGKKITLECSQTMGHDKMYWYQQDPGMELHLIHYSYGVNSTEKGDLSSESTVSRIRTEHFPLTLESARPSHTSQYLCASSESDRGETQYFGPGTRLLVL.